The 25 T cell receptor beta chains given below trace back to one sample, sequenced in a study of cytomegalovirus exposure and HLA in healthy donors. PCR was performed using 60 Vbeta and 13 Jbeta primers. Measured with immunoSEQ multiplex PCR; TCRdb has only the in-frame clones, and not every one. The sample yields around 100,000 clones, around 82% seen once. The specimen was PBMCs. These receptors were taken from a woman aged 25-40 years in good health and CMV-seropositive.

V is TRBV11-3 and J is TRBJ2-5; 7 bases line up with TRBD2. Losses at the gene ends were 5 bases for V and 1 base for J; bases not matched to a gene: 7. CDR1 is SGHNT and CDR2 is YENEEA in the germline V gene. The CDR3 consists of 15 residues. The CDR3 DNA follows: TGTGCCAGCAGCCCAAGGTCTAGCGGCCAAGAGACCCAGTACTTC. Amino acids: CASSPRSSGQETQYF.

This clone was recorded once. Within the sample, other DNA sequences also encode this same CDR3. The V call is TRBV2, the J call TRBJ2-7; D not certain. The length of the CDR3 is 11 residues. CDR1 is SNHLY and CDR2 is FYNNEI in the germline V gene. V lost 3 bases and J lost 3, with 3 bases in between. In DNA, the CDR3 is TGTGCCAGCAGTGAGCGCTACGAGCAGTACTTC. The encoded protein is CASSERYEQYF.

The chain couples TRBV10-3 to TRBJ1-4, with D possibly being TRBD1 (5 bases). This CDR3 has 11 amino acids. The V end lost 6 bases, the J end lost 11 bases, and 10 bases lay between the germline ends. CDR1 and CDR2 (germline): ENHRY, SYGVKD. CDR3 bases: TGTGCCATCAGCTCTGCAGGGAAACTGTTTTTT. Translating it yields CAISSAGKLFF.

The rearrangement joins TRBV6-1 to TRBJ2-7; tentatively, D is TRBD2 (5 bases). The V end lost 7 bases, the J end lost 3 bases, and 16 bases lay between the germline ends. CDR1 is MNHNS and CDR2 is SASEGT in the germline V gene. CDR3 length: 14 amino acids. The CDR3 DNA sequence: TGTGCCAGCAACGGACTTCCCACTAGCTACGAGCAGTACTTC. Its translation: CASNGLPTSYEQYF.

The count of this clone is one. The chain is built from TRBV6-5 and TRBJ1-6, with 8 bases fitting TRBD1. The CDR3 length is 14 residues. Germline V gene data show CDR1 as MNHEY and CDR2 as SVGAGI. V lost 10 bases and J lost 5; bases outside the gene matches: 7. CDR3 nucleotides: TGTGCCACCGCCTTGGGACAGGATAATTCACCCCTCCACTTT. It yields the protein CATALGQDNSPLHF.

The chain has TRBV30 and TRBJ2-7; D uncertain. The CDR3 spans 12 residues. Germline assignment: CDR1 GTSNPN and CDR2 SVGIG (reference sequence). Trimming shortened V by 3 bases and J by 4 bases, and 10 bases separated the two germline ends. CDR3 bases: TGTGCCTGGAGACTTCTCCAATACGAGCAGTACTTC. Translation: CAWRLLQYEQYF.

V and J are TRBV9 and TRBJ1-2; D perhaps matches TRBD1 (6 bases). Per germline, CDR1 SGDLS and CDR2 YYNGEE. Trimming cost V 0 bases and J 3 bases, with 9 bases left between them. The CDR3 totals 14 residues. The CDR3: CASSVGSGDYGYTF. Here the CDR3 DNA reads TGTGCCAGCAGCGTAGGGTCAGGGGACTATGGCTACACCTTC.

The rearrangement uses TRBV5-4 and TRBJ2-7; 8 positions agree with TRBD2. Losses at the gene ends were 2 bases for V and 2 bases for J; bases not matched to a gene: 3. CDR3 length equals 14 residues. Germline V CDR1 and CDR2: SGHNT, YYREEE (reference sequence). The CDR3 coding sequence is TGTGCCAGCAGCTTTAGCGGGGTCACCTACGAGCAGTACTTC. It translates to CASSFSGVTYEQYF.

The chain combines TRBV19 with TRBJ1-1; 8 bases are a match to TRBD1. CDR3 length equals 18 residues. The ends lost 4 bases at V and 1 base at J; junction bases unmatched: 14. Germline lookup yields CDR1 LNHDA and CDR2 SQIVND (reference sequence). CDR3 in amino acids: CASSSRTGSFRPNTEAFF. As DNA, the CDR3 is TGTGCCAGTAGTAGCCGGACAGGGAGTTTTAGGCCGAACACTGAAGCTTTCTTT.

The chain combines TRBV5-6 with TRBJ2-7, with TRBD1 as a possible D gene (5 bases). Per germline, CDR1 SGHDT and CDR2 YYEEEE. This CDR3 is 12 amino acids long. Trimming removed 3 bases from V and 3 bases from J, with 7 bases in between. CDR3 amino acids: CASSSQDYEQYF. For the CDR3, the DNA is TGTGCCAGCAGCTCACAGGACTACGAGCAGTACTTC.

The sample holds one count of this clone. The CDR3 region is CAWSPPSLFYGYTF. The DNA for the CDR3 is TGTGCCTGGAGTCCTCCAAGTCTATTCTATGGCTACACCTTC. The rearrangement links TRBV30 to TRBJ1-2; unclear D gene. Germline CDR1 and CDR2: GTSNPN and SVGIG (reference sequence). V was trimmed by 2 bases and J by 4 bases, leaving 14 bases between them. The CDR3 sequence is 14 residues long.

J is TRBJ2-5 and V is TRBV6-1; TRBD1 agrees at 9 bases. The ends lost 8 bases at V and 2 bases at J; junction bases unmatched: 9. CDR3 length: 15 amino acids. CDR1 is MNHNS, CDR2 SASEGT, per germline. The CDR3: CASLVSGTGQETQYF. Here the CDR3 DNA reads TGTGCCAGCCTCGTTTCTGGGACAGGGCAAGAGACCCAGTACTTC.

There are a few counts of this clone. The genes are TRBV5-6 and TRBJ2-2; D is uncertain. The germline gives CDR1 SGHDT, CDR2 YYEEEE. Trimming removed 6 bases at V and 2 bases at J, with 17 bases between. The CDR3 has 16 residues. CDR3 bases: TGTGCCAGCACCACCATCTCTTTGCGAAACACCGGGGAGCTGTTTTTT. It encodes CASTTISLRNTGELFF.

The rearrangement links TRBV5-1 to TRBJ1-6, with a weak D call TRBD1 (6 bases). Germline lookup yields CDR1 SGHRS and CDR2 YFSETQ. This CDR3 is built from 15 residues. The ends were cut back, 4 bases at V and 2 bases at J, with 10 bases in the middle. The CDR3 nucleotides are TGCGCCAGCAGCCCCTGGACAGCCTATAATTCACCCCTCCACTTT. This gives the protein CASSPWTAYNSPLHF. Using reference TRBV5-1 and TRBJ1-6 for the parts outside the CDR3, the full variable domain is KAGVTQTPRYLIKTRGQQVTLSCSPISGHRSVSWYQQTPGQGLQFLFEYFSETQRNKGNFPGRFSGRQFSNSRSEMNVSTLELGDSALYLCASSPWTAYNSPLHFGNGTRLTVT.

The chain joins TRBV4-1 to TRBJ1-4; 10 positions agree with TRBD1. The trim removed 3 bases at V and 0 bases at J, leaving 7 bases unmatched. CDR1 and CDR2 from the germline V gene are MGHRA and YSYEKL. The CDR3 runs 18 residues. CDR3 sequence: CASSQTGTGAATNEKLFF. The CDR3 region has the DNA TGCGCCAGCAGCCAGACCGGGACAGGGGCTGCAACTAATGAAAAACTGTTTTTT.

The CDR3 loop reads CAWSRTGDSPLHF. In DNA form, the CDR3 reads TGTGCCTGGAGCCGGACCGGGGATTCACCCCTCCACTTT. The chain joins TRBV30 to TRBJ1-6; no definite D call. Germline CDR1 reads GTSNPN; CDR2 reads SVGIG (reference sequence). The CDR3 has 13 residues. The V end lost 3 bases, the J end lost 8 bases, and 11 bases lay between the germline ends.

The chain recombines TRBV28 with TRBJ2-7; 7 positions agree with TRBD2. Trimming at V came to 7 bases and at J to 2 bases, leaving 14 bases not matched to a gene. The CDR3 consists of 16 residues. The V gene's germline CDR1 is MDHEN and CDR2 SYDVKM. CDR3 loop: CASMTLGGEGPYEQYF. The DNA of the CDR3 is TGTGCCAGCATGACCTTAGGAGGGGAGGGCCCCTACGAGCAGTACTTC.

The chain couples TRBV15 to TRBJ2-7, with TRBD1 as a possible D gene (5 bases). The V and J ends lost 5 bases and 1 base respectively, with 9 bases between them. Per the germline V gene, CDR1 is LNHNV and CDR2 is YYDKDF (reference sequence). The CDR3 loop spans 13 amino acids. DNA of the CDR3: TGTGCCACCAGCGGCCGACAGTCCTACGAGCAGTACTTC. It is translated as CATSGRQSYEQYF.

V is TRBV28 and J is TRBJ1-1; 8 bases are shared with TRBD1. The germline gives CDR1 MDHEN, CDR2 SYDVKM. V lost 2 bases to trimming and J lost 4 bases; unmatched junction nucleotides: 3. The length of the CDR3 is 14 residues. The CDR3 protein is CASSLVTGGTEAFF. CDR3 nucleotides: TGTGCCAGCAGTTTAGTAACAGGGGGCACTGAAGCTTTCTTT.

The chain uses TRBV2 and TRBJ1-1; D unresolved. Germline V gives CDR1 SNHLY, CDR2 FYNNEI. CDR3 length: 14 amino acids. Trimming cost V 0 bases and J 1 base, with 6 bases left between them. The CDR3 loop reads CASSEAGWNTEAFF. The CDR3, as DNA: TGTGCCAGCAGTGAAGCGGGCTGGAACACTGAAGCTTTCTTT.

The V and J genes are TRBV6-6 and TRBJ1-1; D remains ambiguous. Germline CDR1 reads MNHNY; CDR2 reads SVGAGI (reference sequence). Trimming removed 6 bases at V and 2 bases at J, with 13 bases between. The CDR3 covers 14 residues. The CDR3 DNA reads TGTGCCAGCAGACCCGGAGGGTTTAACACTGAAGCTTTCTTT. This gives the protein CASRPGGFNTEAFF.

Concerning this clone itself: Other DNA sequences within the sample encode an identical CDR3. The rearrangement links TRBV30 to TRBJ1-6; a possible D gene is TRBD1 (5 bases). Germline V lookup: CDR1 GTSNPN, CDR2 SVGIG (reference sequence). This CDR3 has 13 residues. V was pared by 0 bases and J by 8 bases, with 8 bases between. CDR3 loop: CAWSVSGDSPLHF. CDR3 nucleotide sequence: TGTGCCTGGAGTGTATCGGGGGATTCACCCCTCCACTTT.

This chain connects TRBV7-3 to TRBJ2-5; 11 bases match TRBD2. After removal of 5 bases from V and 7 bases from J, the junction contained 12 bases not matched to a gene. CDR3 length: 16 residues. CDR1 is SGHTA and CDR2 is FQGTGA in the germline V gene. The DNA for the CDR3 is TGTGCCAGCAGCCCCTTAGCGGGGGGGCCAAGTCGGACCCAGTACTTC. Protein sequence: CASSPLAGGPSRTQYF. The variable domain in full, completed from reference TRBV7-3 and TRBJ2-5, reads GAGVSQTPSNKVTEKGKYVELRCDPISGHTALYWYRQSLGQGPEFLIYFQGTGAADDSGLPNDRFFAVRPEGSVSTLKIQRTERGDSAVYLCASSPLAGGPSRTQYFGPGTRLLVL.

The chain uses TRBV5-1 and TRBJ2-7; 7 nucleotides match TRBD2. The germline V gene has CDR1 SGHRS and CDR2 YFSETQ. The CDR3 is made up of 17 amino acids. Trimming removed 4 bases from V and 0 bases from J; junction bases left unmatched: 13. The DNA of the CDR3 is TGCGCCAGCAGCGGAGGTGGATGGGGGGGGAGCTCCTACGAGCAGTACTTC. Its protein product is CASSGGGWGGSSYEQYF.

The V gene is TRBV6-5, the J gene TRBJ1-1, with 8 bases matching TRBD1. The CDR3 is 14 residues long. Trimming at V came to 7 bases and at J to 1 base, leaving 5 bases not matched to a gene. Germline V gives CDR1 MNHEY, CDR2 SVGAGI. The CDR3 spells CASTVTGANTEAFF. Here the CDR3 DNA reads TGTGCCAGCACCGTGACAGGGGCGAACACTGAAGCTTTCTTT.